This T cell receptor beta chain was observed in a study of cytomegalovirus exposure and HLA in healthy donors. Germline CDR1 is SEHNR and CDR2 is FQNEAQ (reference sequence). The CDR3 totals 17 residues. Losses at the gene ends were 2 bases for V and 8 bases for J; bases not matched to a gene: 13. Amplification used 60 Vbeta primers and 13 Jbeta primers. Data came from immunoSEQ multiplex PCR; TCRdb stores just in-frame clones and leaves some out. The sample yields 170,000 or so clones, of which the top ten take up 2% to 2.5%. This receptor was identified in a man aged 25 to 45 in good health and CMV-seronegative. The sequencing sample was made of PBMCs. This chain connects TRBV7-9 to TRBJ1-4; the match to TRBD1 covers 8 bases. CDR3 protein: CASSLTAGGALGEKLFF. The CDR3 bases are TGTGCCAGCAGCTTAACCGCAGGGGGCGCTTTGGGCGAAAAACTGTTTTTT.